This T cell receptor (beta chain) was sequenced in a study of tissue T cells after allogeneic stem cell transplantation. The germline CDR1 and CDR2 sequences are MNHDT and YYDKIL. V gave up 6 bases and J gave up 0 bases; unmatched junction bases: 2. The CDR3 loop spans 15 amino acids. Specified time point: mouse harvest day 7 after allogeneic transplant. Mouse grafts combined 10^7 T-cell-depleted bone marrow cells with 10^6 splenic CD5+ T cells. This mouse GVHD model was MHC-mismatched B6 to BALB/c, profiled day 7 or 14. Using immunoSEQ multiplex PCR, the repertoire was profiled, and TCRdb retains in-frame clones only, with some absent. This repertoire shows 6,500 to 10,000 clones, 45% to 60% found once; its top ten account for more than 7.5%. This clone ranks as medium-sized. The antigen is undetermined. Each gene name is a mouse one. With the read ending 1 residue before the CDR3 end, the germline J gene is used to fill in that end.

Findings and caveats of the study: Only a limited share of tissue TCRs appeared in blood or spleen. The study did not identify alloreactive or antigen-specific tissue TCRs, and some clones might be persisting host cells.

The J gene is TRBJ2-2, the V gene TRBV17, with 9 positions matching TRBD2. Material for sequencing was gut tissue. This receptor was identified in a female BALB/c mouse given C57BL/6 T cells with graft-versus-host disease after an allogeneic hematopoietic cell transplant. The covered CDR3 bases are TGTGCTAGCAGCCCTGGGGGGGCAAACACCGGGCAGCTCTAC. This codes for CASSPGGANTGQLY. The complete CDR3 reads CASSPGGANTGQLYF.